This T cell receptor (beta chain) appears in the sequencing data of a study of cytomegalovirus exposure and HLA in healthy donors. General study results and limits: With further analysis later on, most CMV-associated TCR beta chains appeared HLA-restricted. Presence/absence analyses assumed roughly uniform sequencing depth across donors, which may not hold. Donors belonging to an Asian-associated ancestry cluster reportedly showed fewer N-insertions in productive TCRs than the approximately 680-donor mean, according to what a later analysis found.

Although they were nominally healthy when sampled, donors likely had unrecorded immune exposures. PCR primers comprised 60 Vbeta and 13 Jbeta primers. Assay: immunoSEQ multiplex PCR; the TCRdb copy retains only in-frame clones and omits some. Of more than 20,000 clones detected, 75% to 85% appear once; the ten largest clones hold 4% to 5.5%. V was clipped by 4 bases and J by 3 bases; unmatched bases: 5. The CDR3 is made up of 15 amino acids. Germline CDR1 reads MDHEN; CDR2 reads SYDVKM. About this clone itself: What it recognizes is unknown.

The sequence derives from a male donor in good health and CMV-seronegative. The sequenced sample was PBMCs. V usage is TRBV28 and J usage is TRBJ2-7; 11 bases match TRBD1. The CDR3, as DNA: TGTGCCAGCAGTTCCGGACAGGGGGCCCTCTACGAGCAGTACTTC. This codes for CASSSGQGALYEQYF. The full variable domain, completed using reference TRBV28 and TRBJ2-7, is DVKVTQSSRYLVKRTGEKVFLECVQDMDHENMFWYRQDPGLGLRLIYFSYDVKMKEKGDIPEGYSVSREKKERFSLILESASTNQTSMYLCASSSGQGALYEQYFGPGTRLTVT.